One T cell receptor (beta chain) is described in this entry. The antigen is not known. The treatment: PENTA 11 planned treatment interruption arm or continuous ART arm. Participants had taken at least three-drug ART for at least 24 weeks. From thawed PBMCs, naive CD4+ CD45RA+ CD45RO- T cells were sorted. The V and J ends lost 3 bases and 1 base respectively, with 9 bases between them. Per germline, CDR1 SGDLS and CDR2 YYNGEE. The CDR3 is made up of 14 amino acids. This sample is part of a study of HIV-infected children after antiretroviral therapy interruption. Study details: Continuous-treatment children had median age around 8 years, interruption under 10 years.

The TCR library was built from RNA with a 3' RACE protocol and unique molecular identifiers. Using its own MiXCR run on the 3' RACE reads, TCRdb lists one record per CDR3 protein. The sample includes some 51,000 distinct CDR3 sequences, roughly 4.5% of them seen just once. Overall study results and limits: Minor non-naive CD45RA+ populations, like EMRA or stem memory, might contaminate naive sorts.

V usage is TRBV9 and J usage is TRBJ2-3, with D maybe TRBD2 (5 bases). This clonotype originated in a pool of human donors with HIV. This sample comprised CD45RA+ CD4+ T cells from PBMCs, pooled from several time points, obtained from a donor given antiretroviral therapy, either interrupted or continuous. The subset was: naive CD4+ CD45RA+ CD45RO- T cells. As DNA, the CDR3 is TGTGCCAGCAGCGATGCCGGGGGCACAGATACGCAGTATTTT. Translated: CASSDAGGTDTQYF. The full variable domain, rest sourced from reference TRBV9 and TRBJ2-3, is DSGVTQTPKHLITATGQRVTLRCSPRSGDLSVYWYQQSLDQGLQFLIQYYNGEERAKGNILERFSAQQFPDLHSELNLSSLELGDSALYFCASSDAGGTDTQYFGPGTRLTVL.